This T cell receptor (beta chain) stems from a study of shared clonotypes between healthy human individuals. Over several immunoSEQ plates, each subset's genomic DNA was distributed in even portions. Repertoires were generated with immunoSEQ multiplex PCR, while TCRdb's copy carries only in-frame clones and drops some. The data contain about 800,000 clones, 90% to 97% of them singletons. A note on this clone: Its specificity is not known.

CD8 cells regarded as naive lacked CD45RO, were positively chosen for CCR7, and omitted terminally differentiated effector memory CD45RA+ cells. CDR1 and CDR2 (germline): WSHSY, SAAADI. This CDR3 contains 15 residues. Trimming removed 10 bases from V and 5 bases from J; junction bases left unmatched: 9. General study points: Naive CD4 clonotypes overlapped across several donors at roughly 5.1%. Incomplete sequencing of sorted subsets was indicated by rarefaction despite large depth.

The sample taken for sequencing was naive CD8+ T cells sorted from blood. The source of this sequence is a man aged 25-40 years in good health. The chain has TRBV10-2 and TRBJ2-1; 12 bases match TRBD2. In DNA form, the CDR3 reads TGCGCCACTCAGGGTAGGACTAGCGGGAACAATGAGCAGTTCTTC. It specifies CATQGRTSGNNEQFF.